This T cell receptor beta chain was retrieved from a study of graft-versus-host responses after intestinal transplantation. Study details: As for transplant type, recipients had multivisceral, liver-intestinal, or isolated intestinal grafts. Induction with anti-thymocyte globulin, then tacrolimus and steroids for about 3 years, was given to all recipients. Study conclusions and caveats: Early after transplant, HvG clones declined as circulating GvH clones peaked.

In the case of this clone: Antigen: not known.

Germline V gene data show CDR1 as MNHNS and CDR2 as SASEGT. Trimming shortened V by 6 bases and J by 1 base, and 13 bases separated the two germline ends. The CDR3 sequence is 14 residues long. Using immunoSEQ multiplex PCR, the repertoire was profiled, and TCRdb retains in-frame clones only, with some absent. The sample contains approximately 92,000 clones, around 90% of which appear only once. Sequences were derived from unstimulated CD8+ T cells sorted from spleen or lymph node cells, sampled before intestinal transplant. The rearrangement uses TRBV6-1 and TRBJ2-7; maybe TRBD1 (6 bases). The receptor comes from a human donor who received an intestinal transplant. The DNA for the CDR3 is TGTGCCAGCAGGGGCTGGCAGGGGTCCTACGAGCAGTACTTC. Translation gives CASRGWQGSYEQYF.